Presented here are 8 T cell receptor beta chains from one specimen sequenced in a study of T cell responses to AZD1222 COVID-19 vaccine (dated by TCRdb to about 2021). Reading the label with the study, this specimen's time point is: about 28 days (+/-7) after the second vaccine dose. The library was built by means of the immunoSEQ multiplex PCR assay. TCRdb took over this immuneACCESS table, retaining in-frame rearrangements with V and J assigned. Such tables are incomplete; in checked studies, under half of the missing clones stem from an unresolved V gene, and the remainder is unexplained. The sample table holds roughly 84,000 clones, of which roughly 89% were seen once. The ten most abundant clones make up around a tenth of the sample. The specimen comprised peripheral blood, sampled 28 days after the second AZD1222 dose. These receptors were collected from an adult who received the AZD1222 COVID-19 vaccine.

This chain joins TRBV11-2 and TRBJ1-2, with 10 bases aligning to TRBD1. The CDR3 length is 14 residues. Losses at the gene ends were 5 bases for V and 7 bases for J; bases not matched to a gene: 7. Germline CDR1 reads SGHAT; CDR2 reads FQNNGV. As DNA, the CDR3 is TGTGCCAGCAGCCCGGGGACAGGGGATCTTGGCTACACCTTC. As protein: CASSPGTGDLGYTF.

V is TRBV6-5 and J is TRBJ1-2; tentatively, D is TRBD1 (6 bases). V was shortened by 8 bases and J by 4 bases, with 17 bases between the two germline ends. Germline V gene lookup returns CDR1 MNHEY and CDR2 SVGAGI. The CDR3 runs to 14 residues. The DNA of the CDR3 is TGTGCCAGCGCCCCACCTGGGACAACCTATGGCTACACCTTC. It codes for CASAPPGTTYGYTF.

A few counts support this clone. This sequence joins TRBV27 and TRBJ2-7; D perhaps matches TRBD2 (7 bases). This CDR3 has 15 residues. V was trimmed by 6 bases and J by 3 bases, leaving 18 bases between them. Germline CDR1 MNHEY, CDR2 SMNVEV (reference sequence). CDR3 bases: TGTGCCAGCAGGGATAGGGGGGGCCTTTACTACGAGCAGTACTTC. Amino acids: CASRDRGGLYYEQYF.

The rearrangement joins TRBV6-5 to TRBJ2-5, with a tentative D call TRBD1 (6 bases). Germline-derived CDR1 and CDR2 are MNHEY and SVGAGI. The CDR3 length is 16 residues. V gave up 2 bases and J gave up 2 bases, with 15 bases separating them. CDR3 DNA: TGTGCCAGCAGTTACCGCGTAGGGACACAACAAGAGACCCAGTACTTC. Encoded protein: CASSYRVGTQQETQYF.

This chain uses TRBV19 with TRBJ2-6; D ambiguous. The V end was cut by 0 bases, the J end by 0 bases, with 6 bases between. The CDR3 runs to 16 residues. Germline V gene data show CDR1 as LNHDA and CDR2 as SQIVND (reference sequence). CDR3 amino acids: CASSIDSLSGANVLTF. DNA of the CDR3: TGTGCCAGTAGTATAGATTCGCTCTCTGGGGCCAACGTCCTGACTTTC.

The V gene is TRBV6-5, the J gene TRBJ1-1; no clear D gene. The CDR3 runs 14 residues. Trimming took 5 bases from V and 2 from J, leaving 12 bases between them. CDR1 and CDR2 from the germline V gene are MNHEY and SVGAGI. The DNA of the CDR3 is TGTGCCAGCAGTAAGTTCCGGACCAACACTGAAGCTTTCTTT. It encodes CASSKFRTNTEAFF.

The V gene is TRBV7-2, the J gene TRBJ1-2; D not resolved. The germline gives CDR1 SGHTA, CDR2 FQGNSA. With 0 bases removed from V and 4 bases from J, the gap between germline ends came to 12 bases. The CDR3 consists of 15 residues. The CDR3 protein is CASSLARESLYGYTF. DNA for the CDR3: TGTGCCAGCAGCTTAGCGCGGGAGAGTCTCTATGGCTACACCTTC.

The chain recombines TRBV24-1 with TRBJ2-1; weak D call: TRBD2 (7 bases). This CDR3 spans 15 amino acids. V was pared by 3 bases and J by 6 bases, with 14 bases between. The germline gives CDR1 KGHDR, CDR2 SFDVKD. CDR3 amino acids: CATSDRRGGANEQFF. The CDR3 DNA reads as TGTGCCACCAGTGATCGTAGGGGGGGGGCCAATGAGCAGTTCTTC.